The 7 T cell receptor beta chains below come from one sample, sequenced in a study of T cell responses to AZD1222 COVID-19 vaccine. Generated by immunoSEQ multiplex PCR, the TCRdb table keeps only in-frame clones and is missing some. The data hold 86,000 or so clones, with around 90% observed a single time. The sequencing here drew on peripheral blood, taken on day 0 of AZD1222 vaccination. These receptor sequences come from an adult in good health.

The gene calls are TRBV27 and TRBJ1-2; D unresolved. The germline V gene has CDR1 MNHEY and CDR2 SMNVEV (reference sequence). The ends were cut back, 5 bases at V and 7 bases at J, with 17 bases in the middle. This CDR3 is 14 amino acids long. CDR3 bases: TGTGCCAGCAGTCCCACCTTAGCGGGCGGTGGCTACACCTTC. Translating gives CASSPTLAGGGYTF.

The rearrangement joins TRBV9 to TRBJ2-1; 11 positions agree with TRBD1. J was trimmed by 8 bases and V by 2 bases; bases with no gene match: 3. Germline values: CDR1 SGDLS, CDR2 YYNGEE. The CDR3 is 14 residues long. The CDR3 here is CASSVGQGAYEQFF. The CDR3 DNA follows: TGTGCCAGCAGCGTCGGACAGGGGGCATATGAGCAGTTCTTC.

The genes are TRBV21-1 and TRBJ1-2. TRBV21-1 is a documented pseudogene. The CDR3 has 19 residues. The CDR3 sequence is CASSKELWVAHPGSYGYTF. CDR3 bases: TGTGCCAGCAGCAAAGAGTTATGGGTTGCACACCCCGGGAGCTATGGCTACACCTTC.

V usage is TRBV6-5 and J usage is TRBJ1-2, with D unresolved. Germline V gene sequence: CDR1 MNHEY, CDR2 SVGAGI. V was cut by 5 bases and J by 2 bases, with 15 bases left in between. The CDR3 is 15 amino acids. CDR3 in DNA: TGTGCCAGCAGTCCTGGTGGCACCAGCAACTATGGCTACACCTTC. Its protein product is CASSPGGTSNYGYTF.

This clone was found once. The chain uses TRBV7-8 and TRBJ2-3; D is undetermined. V was shortened by 8 bases and J by 2 bases, with 11 bases between the two germline ends. Germline V lookup: CDR1 SGHVS, CDR2 FQNEAQ. This CDR3 spans 13 amino acids. The CDR3 DNA sequence: TGTGCCAGCGTCGGTGCCATCACAGATACGCAGTATTTT. Protein product: CASVGAITDTQYF. Full variable domain (missing parts from reference TRBV7-8 and TRBJ2-3): GAGVSQSPRYKVAKRGQDVALRCDPISGHVSLFWYQQALGQGPEFLTYFQNEAQLDKSGLPSDRFFAERPEGSVSTLKIQRTQQEDSAVYLCASVGAITDTQYFGPGTRLTVL.

The chain employs TRBV7-2 and TRBJ2-1; D is possibly TRBD2 (6 bases). The germline V gene has CDR1 SGHTA and CDR2 FQGNSA. The V end was cut by 2 bases, the J end by 7 bases, with 12 bases between. The CDR3 runs 14 residues. The CDR3 coding sequence is TGTGCCAGCAGCTTATGGGAGGAGGGAAATGAGCAGTTCTTC. It translates to CASSLWEEGNEQFF. Combining the CDR3 with reference TRBV7-2 and TRBJ2-1 gives the whole variable domain GAGVSQSPSNKVTEKGKDVELRCDPISGHTALYWYRQSLGQGLEFLIYFQGNSAPDKSGLPSDRFSAERTGGSVSTLTIQRTQQEDSAVYLCASSLWEEGNEQFFGPGTRLTVL.

V is TRBV19 and J is TRBJ1-5, with TRBD1 matching 7 bases. The V and J ends lost 3 bases and 7 bases, in that order; junction bases with no gene match: 6. The CDR3 is made up of 14 amino acids. Germline CDR1 and CDR2: LNHDA and SQIVND (reference sequence). CDR3 sequence reads: CASSILDRSQPQHF. In DNA, the CDR3 is TGTGCCAGTAGTATTCTGGACAGGTCACAGCCCCAGCATTTT. The entire variable domain, with the rest obtained from reference TRBV19 and TRBJ1-5, is as follows: DGGITQSPKYLFRKEGQNVTLSCEQNLNHDAMYWYRQDPGQGLRLIYYSQIVNDFQKGDIAEGYSVSREKKESFPLTVTSAQKNPTAFYLCASSILDRSQPQHFGDGTRLSIL.